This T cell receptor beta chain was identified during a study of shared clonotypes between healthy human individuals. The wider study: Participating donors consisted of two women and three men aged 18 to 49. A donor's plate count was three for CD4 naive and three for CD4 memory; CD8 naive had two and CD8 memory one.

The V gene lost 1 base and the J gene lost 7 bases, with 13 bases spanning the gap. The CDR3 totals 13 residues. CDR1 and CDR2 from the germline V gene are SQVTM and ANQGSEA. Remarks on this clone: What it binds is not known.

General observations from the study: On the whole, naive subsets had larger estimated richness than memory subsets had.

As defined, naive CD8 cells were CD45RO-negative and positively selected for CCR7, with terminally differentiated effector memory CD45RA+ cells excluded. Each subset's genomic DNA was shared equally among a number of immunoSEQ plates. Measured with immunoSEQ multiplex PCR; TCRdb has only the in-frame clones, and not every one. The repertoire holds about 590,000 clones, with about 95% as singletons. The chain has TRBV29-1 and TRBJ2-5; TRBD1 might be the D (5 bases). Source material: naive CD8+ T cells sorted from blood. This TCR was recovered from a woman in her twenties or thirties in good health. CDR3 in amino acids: CSVEGQGPVTQYF. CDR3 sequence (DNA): TGCAGCGTTGAAGGGCAGGGTCCTGTGACCCAGTACTTC.